This T cell receptor (beta chain) stems from a study of CD8+CD57+ T cells in acquired aplastic anemia (dated by TCRdb to the late 2010s). Regarding the complete study: DNA extracted from sorted CD4+ and CD8+ cells had a mean of approximately 3.3 ug, with a range of roughly 0.17 to 30 ug. CD8+CD57+ expansion was defined as a frequency above the mean frequency observed in healthy subjects.

Taken from cysteine to phenylalanine, the CDR3 has 15 residues. Solely the CDR3 DNA is kept, with 45 bases framed from the first base. V sheds 6 bases and J sheds 5 bases, leaving 18 bases between their ends. For CDR1 and CDR2, the germline V gene (reference sequence) lists SEHNR and FQNEAQ. Patients chosen for sequencing had shown expansion of CD8+CD57+ cells by flow cytometry. All patients had severe acquired aplastic anemia diagnosed by International Study of Aplastic Anemia and Agranulocytosis and Camitta criteria. Patients had received no therapy at the time of blood sampling. The study deep-sequenced TCR repertoires of sorted CD4+ and CD8+ blood T cells from severe aplastic anemia patients and healthy subjects. Patients were enrolled in the USA under clinicaltrials.gov protocols 00001620, 01623167, 00001397, 00071045, 00081523 and 00961064. Ficoll-Paque density gradient centrifugation was used to isolate peripheral blood mononuclear cells. Before DNA extraction, CD4+ and CD8+ T cells were sorted by FACS or by magnetic beads.

Genomic DNA served as template for TCR beta VDJ combination and CDR3 sequence profiling. An Illumina HiSeq 2000 was used for TCR repertoire sequencing. Per the authors' processing: TRBV/TRBJ rearrangement plots, CDR3 size and DJ length profiles, and Simpson's diversity index were used to evaluate the repertoires. The most abundant DNA sequence in the deep sequencing data was taken as the immunodominant clone. CDR3 amino acid sequences were screened for sharing across subjects and were compared with published repertoires and the VDJdb database. TCRdb's own reprocessing of the public reads used fastp at Q25 and MiXCR and kept productive beta chains. Rows matching on CDR3 protein sequence are summarized as one entry with the most common DNA and genes. TCRdb assigned the V and J calls; the authors' analysis was not used. The sample has 260,000 or so distinct CDR3 sequences on record, about 80% of them singletons. The ten biggest clones cover 40% to 50% of the sample.

With regard to this clonotype: Its specific antigen is unknown. Qualities for individual bases were not recorded, and no much larger clone is one base off.

Overall study outcomes, separate from this receptor: Fewer than 30 CD8+ CDR3 sequences were found in both patients and controls but appeared to be highly expressed in patients and within the immunodominant clones of the patients. Patients and healthy controls showed no significant difference in CD8+ Simpson's diversity (P=0.060).

Material for sequencing was sorted CD4+, CD8+, or CD8+CD57+ T cells (not recorded which) from PBMCs. This sequence was found in a human donor with aplastic anemia. The rearranged segments are TRBV7-9 and TRBJ2-3; the D region is possibly TRBD1 or TRBD2, each matching across 6 bases. In nucleotides, the sequence is TGTGCCAGCAGAGGACAAGGGGGAGGCTTAGATACGCAGTATTTT. Its amino acids are CASRGQGGGLDTQYF.